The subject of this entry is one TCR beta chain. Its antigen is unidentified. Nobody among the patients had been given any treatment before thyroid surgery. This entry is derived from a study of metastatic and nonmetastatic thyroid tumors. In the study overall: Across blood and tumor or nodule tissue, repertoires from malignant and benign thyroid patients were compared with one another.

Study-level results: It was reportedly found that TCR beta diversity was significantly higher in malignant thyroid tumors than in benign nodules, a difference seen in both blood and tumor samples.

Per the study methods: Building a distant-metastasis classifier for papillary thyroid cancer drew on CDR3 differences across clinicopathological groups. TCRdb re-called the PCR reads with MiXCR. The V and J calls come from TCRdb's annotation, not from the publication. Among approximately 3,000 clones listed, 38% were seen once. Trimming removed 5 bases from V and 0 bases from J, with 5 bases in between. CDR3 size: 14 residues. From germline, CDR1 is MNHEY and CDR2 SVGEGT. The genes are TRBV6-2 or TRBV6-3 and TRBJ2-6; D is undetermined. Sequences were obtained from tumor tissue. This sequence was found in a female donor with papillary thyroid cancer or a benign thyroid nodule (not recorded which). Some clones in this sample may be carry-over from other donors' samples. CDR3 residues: CASSLSSGANVLTF. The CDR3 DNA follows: TGTGCCAGCAGTCTGAGCTCTGGGGCCAACGTCCTGACTTTC.